This T cell receptor (beta chain) was identified during a study of Graves' ophthalmopathy and Graves' hyperthyroidism. Notes on this clonotype: Its antigen is unknown.

RNA transcripts yielded amplified TCR beta CDR3 regions. The authors performed first-round RT-PCR with HTBI primers and then a second-round multiplex PCR. TCRdb processed the multiplex PCR reads anew with MiXCR; each CDR3 protein has one entry. The sample carries hundreds of thousands of distinct CDR3 sequences, 20% to 25% recorded once. Researchers classed hyperthyroidism as stable given no ophthalmopathy within 18 months of follow-up. No donor had other autoimmune disease, uncontrolled infection, pregnancy or lactation. Study-wide results and caveats: Predictions made by the model for ophthalmopathy progression reached 55% to 71% sensitivity and roughly 75% specificity. Most expanded clonotypes from thyroid (those above 0.001 frequency) were also found in blood.

Material: peripheral blood. This clonotype was sampled from a young woman with stable Graves' hyperthyroidism. Some clones in this sample may be carry-over from other donors' samples.

The CDR3 coding sequence is TGTGCCAGCAGTGATGGCGTCGGGACAGAACCCTACGAGCAGTACTTC. Translation: CASSDGVGTEPYEQYF. V is TRBV6-1 and J is TRBJ2-7, with 7 bases fitting TRBD1. V trimming: 3 bases; J trimming: 2 bases; junction bases outside the gene matches: 10. CDR3 length: 16 amino acids. CDR1 and CDR2 (germline): MNHNS, SASEGT.